The TCR beta chain described here comes from a study of patients and donors after allogeneic stem cell transplantation. There are many counts of this clonotype. The CDR3 extends over 12 amino acids. CDR1 is SGHRS and CDR2 is YFSETQ in the germline V gene. V was trimmed by 1 base and J by 5 bases, leaving 7 bases between them. TCRdb re-analysed the RT-PCR reads in MiXCR, keeping a single row per CDR3 protein. The sample shows about 57,000 distinct CDR3 sequences, about an eighth of them seen only once. The chain recombines TRBV5-1 with TRBJ2-7; possible D gene TRBD2, 5 bases. The specimen was blood, either unsorted or a sorted T cell fraction (not recorded which). This clonotype was obtained from a human donor who was either an allogeneic HSCT recipient or a stem cell or donor lymphocyte infusion donor (not recorded which). It is not recorded whose cells these are; they may come from a transplant donor. The CDR3 DNA follows: TGCGCCAGCAGCTTGCGGGAACACGAGCAGTACTTC. The encoded protein is CASSLREHEQYF.